These 14 T cell receptor beta chains were all obtained from the same sample, sequenced in a study of sequential checkpoint blockade in melanoma. Described treatment: randomized to nivolumab then ipilimumab (arm A) or the reverse (arm B). TCRdb's table, derived via immunoSEQ multiplex PCR, lists solely in-frame clones and lacks some. The sample yields roughly 3,000 clones, around 20% seen once. The material sequenced was tumor tissue (inferred from file names), taken from a patient given nivolumab and ipilimumab in sequence. All receptors come from a human patient with melanoma. Some clones in this sample may be carry-over from other donors' samples.

This clone was counted many times. V and J are TRBV11-3 and TRBJ2-7; unclear D gene. Trimming cost V 2 bases and J 0 bases, with 14 bases left between them. This CDR3 has 16 residues. In germline, CDR1 is SGHNT, CDR2 YENEEA. The CDR3 sequence is CASSLPPTATSYEQYF. The CDR3, as DNA: TGTGCCAGCAGCTTACCCCCGACGGCCACCTCCTACGAGCAGTACTTC.

This clone is termed medium-sized. The rearrangement joins TRBV21-1 to TRBJ1-4. TRBV21-1 is classified as a pseudogene. CDR3 size: 15 residues. CDR3 loop: CASSIWGGPNEKLFF. The CDR3 coding sequence is TGTGCCAGCAGCATCTGGGGTGGACCTAATGAAAAACTGTTTTTT.

The CDR3 spells CASSYSNRGRGGTEAFF. The DNA of the CDR3 is TGTGCCAGCAGTTACTCGAATCGCGGCAGGGGCGGCACTGAAGCTTTCTTT. This chain links TRBV6-8 with TRBJ1-1, with D perhaps matching TRBD1 (6 bases). Germline values: CDR1 MNHGY, CDR2 SAAAGT. V lost 0 bases, J lost 4 bases, and 18 bases lay in between. This CDR3 is 17 amino acids long.

This clone appeared a few times. J is TRBJ2-2 and V is TRBV9, with D possibly TRBD1 on 5 matching bases. Germline CDR1 reads SGDLS; CDR2 reads YYNGEE. The CDR3 contains 16 residues. Trimming took 0 bases from V and 4 from J, leaving 13 bases between them. Here the CDR3 DNA reads TGTGCCAGCAGCGTAGGATCAGGGTATGGCACCGGGGAGCTGTTTTTT. Its translation: CASSVGSGYGTGELFF.

The V and J genes are TRBV28 and TRBJ2-1; no reliable D call. Trimming pared 8 bases from V and 4 bases from J, leaving 15 bases between. This CDR3 comprises 14 residues. From germline, CDR1 is MDHEN and CDR2 SYDVKM. CDR3 region: CASGDLYGYNEQFF. The CDR3 bases are TGTGCCAGCGGGGATTTATACGGATACAATGAGCAGTTCTTC.

This chain links TRBV15 with TRBJ1-2; maybe TRBD1 (5 bases). Trimming cost V 0 bases and J 0 bases, with 8 bases left between them. This CDR3 comprises 15 residues. Germline V gene lookup returns CDR1 LNHNV and CDR2 YYDKDF (reference sequence). This CDR3 reads CATSRDRGTNYGYTF. DNA of the CDR3: TGTGCCACCAGCAGAGATCGGGGGACTAACTATGGCTACACCTTC.

This clone was observed a handful of times. The V gene is TRBV4-1, the J gene TRBJ2-1; no definite D call. Germline V gene data show CDR1 as MGHRA and CDR2 as YSYEKL. V lost 0 bases and J lost 5, with 2 bases in between. The CDR3 loop spans 12 amino acids. The CDR3 sequence: CASSQDNNEQFF. CDR3 in DNA: TGCGCCAGCAGCCAAGATAACAATGAGCAGTTCTTC.

There are many counts of this clone. The rearrangement uses TRBV6-8 and TRBJ2-5, with D tentatively TRBD2 (6 bases). V gave up 4 bases and J gave up 2 bases, with 11 bases separating them. The CDR3 length is 14 residues. CDR1 and CDR2 from the germline V gene are MNHGY and SAAAGT. The DNA of the CDR3 is TGTGCCAGCAGTTTTTGGGGGGTACAAGAGACCCAGTACTTC. Encoded protein: CASSFWGVQETQYF.

V usage is TRBV5-1 and J usage is TRBJ2-7; 10 nucleotides line up with TRBD1. V trimming: 0 bases; J trimming: 5 bases; junction bases outside the gene matches: 2. Germline CDR1 and CDR2: SGHRS and YFSETQ. CDR3 length: 14 residues. The CDR3 DNA reads TGCGCCAGCAGCTTGGGAGGACAGGGGGACGAGCAGTACTTC. It translates to CASSLGGQGDEQYF.

The V call is TRBV10-2, the J call TRBJ1-4, with D possibly matching TRBD1 (5 bases). The CDR3 is 14 amino acids. CDR1 WSHSY and CDR2 SAAADI come from the germline V gene. The germline V and J ends were trimmed by 7 bases and 6 bases, with 15 bases remaining between them. CDR3 DNA sequence: TGCGCCAGCAAACCCTCAGGGTCCCATGAAAAACTGTTTTTT. As protein: CASKPSGSHEKLFF.

This clone was counted a few times. This sequence joins TRBV15 and TRBJ2-1, with a weak D call TRBD2 (7 bases). The length of the CDR3 is 15 residues. Trimming cost V 5 bases and J 12 bases, with 23 bases left between them. From germline, CDR1 is LNHNV and CDR2 YYDKDF (reference sequence). This CDR3 reads CATSAARGTGRGQFF. The CDR3 DNA is TGTGCCACCAGCGCTGCCCGAGGAACAGGGAGGGGGCAGTTCTTC.

V gene TRBV14 combines with J gene TRBJ1-5; 12 bases agree with TRBD1. CDR1 and CDR2 from the germline V gene are SGHDN and FVKESK. This CDR3 is built from 18 residues. The V gene end was trimmed by 4 bases and the J gene end by 0 bases; junction bases not matched to a gene: 7. The CDR3 loop is CASSRWGQGAYSNQPQHF. The DNA for the CDR3 is TGTGCCAGCAGCCGTTGGGGACAGGGGGCTTATAGCAATCAGCCCCAGCATTTT.

This chain connects TRBV16 to TRBJ2-7; 9 bases align to TRBD1. V lost 4 bases to trimming and J lost 3 bases; unmatched junction nucleotides: 1. Germline CDR1 reads KGHSY; CDR2 reads FQNENV. The CDR3 is 13 amino acids. CDR3 DNA sequence: TGTGCCAGCAGCCGGGACAGGGACTACGAGCAGTACTTC. Translated, it gives CASSRDRDYEQYF.

At least ten counts were recorded for this clone. V usage is TRBV11-3 and J usage is TRBJ1-3, with D unclear. The CDR3 sequence is 15 residues long. V was clipped by 2 bases and J by 0 bases, with 8 bases between them. Germline CDR1 reads SGHNT; CDR2 reads YENEEA. The CDR3 DNA reads TGTGCCAGCAGCTTACGCGGGAACTCTGGAAACACCATATATTTT. This sequence encodes CASSLRGNSGNTIYF.